This TCR beta chain emerged from a study of OX40 agonist ivuxolimab in advanced cancers. Study summary: Patients achieving partial responses numbered three: one hepatocellular carcinoma case and two cutaneous melanoma cases. Study findings and constraints: CD8+ T cells averaged more expanded clones than CD4+. The specificity for antigen of the expanded peripheral T cells was not determined. Partial responders at 0.1-3.0 mg/kg had among the lowest clonal expansion.

With respect to this clone: Its target is unknown.

The germline V gene encodes CDR1 ENHRY and CDR2 SYGVKD. V was clipped by 4 bases and J by 0 bases, with 6 bases between them. The CDR3 length is 13 residues. Method: immunoSEQ multiplex PCR; TCRdb's copy keeps in-frame clones and lacks some. The sample shows about 77,000 clones, over 85% of them seen only once. The source material was CD4+ or CD8+ T cells sorted from blood, sampled in a trial of the OX40 agonist ivuxolimab. The chain couples TRBV10-3 to TRBJ2-5; D is unresolved. The sequence derives from an adult with an advanced solid tumor such as melanoma, head and neck, liver or kidney cancer. The CDR3 reads CAISGNNQETQYF. The CDR3 nucleotides are TGTGCCATCAGTGGCAACAACCAAGAGACCCAGTACTTC.